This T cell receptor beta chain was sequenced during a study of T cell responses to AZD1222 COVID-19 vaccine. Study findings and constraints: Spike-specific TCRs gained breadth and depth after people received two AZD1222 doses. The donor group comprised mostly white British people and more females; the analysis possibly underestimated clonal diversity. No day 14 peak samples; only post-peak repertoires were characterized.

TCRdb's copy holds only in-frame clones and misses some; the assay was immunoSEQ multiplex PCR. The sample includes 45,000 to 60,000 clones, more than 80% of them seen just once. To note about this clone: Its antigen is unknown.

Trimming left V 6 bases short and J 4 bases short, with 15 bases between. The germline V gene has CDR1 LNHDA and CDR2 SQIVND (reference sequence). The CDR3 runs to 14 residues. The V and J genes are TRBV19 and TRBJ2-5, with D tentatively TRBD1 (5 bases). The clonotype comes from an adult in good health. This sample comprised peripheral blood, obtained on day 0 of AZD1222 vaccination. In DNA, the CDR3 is TGTGCCAGTAGCCCTCAGGGTCCGGGAGAGACCCAGTACTTC. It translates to CASSPQGPGETQYF.